The 13 T cell receptor beta chains given below trace back to one sample, sequenced in a study of T cell repertoires in cytomegalovirus infection. TCRdb fed the reads into MiXCR, producing one record per CDR3 protein. The sample shows 300,000 to 450,000 distinct CDR3 sequences, roughly 20% of them seen only once. Specimen: PBMCs. The receptors come from a human donor in good health (CMV status not recorded). Some clones in this sample may be carry-over from other donors' samples.

There are many counts of this clonotype. V usage is TRBV7-6 and J usage is TRBJ2-5; TRBD2 matches at 14 bases. Germline V gene data show CDR1 as SGHVS and CDR2 as FNYEAQ. Trimming removed 5 bases from V and 1 base from J; junction bases left unmatched: 15. CDR3 length: 20 amino acids. DNA for the CDR3: TGTGCCAGCAGCGCCCTCAAACCTGGGACTAGCGGGAGCCTCCAAGAGACCCAGTACTTC. Translation: CASSALKPGTSGSLQETQYF.

The rearrangement uses TRBV9 and TRBJ2-2; D remains ambiguous. This CDR3 comprises 14 residues. Germline V gives CDR1 SGDLS, CDR2 YYNGEE. Trimming shortened V by 2 bases and J by 2 bases, and 7 bases separated the two germline ends. This CDR3 is CASSVYYNTGELFF. CDR3 DNA: TGTGCCAGCAGCGTGTACTACAACACCGGGGAGCTGTTTTTT.

Only a few counts were recorded for this clonotype. The chain recombines TRBV5-4 with TRBJ2-5, with D uncertain. The V gene lost 4 bases and the J gene lost 5 bases, with 12 bases spanning the gap. This CDR3 has 13 amino acids. Germline CDR1 is SGHNT and CDR2 is YYREEE (reference sequence). In DNA, the CDR3 is TGTGCCAGCAGCCCCCCCCAGGACGAGACCCAGTACTTC. Protein sequence: CASSPPQDETQYF.

The chain couples TRBV29-1 to TRBJ2-7; D is perhaps TRBD1 (8 bases). V was cut by 4 bases and J by 5 bases, with 12 bases left in between. The CDR3 spans 12 residues. The germline V gene encodes CDR1 SQVTM and CDR2 ANQGSEA. Here the CDR3 reads CSVGQGRDEQYF. DNA of the CDR3: TGCAGCGTTGGACAGGGGAGGGACGAGCAGTACTTC.

In this sample, this clonotype turned up a few times. The CDR3 reads CATSPAGTGGNQPQHF. Here the CDR3 DNA reads TGTGCCACCAGCCCCGCCGGCACAGGGGGAAATCAGCCCCAGCATTTT. The chain has TRBV15 and TRBJ1-5, with 8 bases aligning to TRBD1. There are 16 residues in the CDR3. CDR1 is LNHNV and CDR2 is YYDKDF in the germline V gene (reference sequence). J gave up 4 bases and V 5 bases, and 10 bases lay outside the gene matches.

In its sample, this clonotype was seen many times. The V and J genes are TRBV6-6 and TRBJ2-1, with D possibly being TRBD2 (6 bases). The CDR3 has 15 amino acids. Trimming shortened V by 10 bases and J by 2 bases, and 18 bases separated the two germline ends. CDR1 and CDR2 from the germline V gene are MNHNY and SVGAGI (reference sequence). The CDR3 sequence: CATMSGTGAYNEQFF. The CDR3 bases are TGTGCCACTATGTCCGGGACGGGGGCCTACAATGAGCAGTTCTTC.

Only a few counts were recorded for this clonotype. The chain's CDR3 is CASSLFQTSSGANVLTF. The CDR3 coding sequence is TGCGCCAGCAGCTTGTTTCAGACATCCTCTGGGGCCAACGTCCTGACTTTC. This chain connects TRBV5-1 to TRBJ2-6; no definite D call. Germline CDR1 and CDR2: SGHRS and YFSETQ. V lost 1 base, J lost 0 bases, and 11 bases lay in between. The CDR3 contains 17 residues.

Remarks on this clonotype: An end of the junction differs from the germline gene, which may be a read error. J is TRBJ2-1 and V is TRBV20-1; the match to TRBD2 covers 8 bases. The length of the CDR3 is 16 residues. The V gene's germline CDR1 is DFQATT and CDR2 SNEGSKA (reference sequence). CDR3 sequence (DNA): TGCAGTGCTTGGGATTCATCAGCGGGGGACTACGATGAGCAGTTCTTC. Amino acid sequence: CSAWDSSAGDYDEQFF.

Many counts were recorded for this clonotype. The chain couples TRBV4-3 to TRBJ2-7; 9 bases line up with TRBD1. In germline, CDR1 is LGHNA, CDR2 YSLEER. V dropped 2 bases and J dropped 4; count of bases not matched to a gene: 3. This CDR3 is built from 14 residues. CDR3 in amino acids: CASSQPQGAYEQYV. The CDR3 coding sequence is TGCGCCAGCAGCCAACCACAGGGGGCTTACGAGCAGTACGTC.

The gene calls are TRBV19 and TRBJ1-4; 9 nucleotides agree with TRBD1. CDR1 LNHDA and CDR2 SQIVND come from the germline V gene (reference sequence). V dropped 7 bases and J dropped 4; count of bases not matched to a gene: 10. This CDR3 is 16 amino acids long. The CDR3 loop is CASTHGTGSGNEKLFF. For the CDR3, the DNA is TGTGCCAGTACCCACGGGACAGGGTCGGGTAATGAAAAACTGTTTTTT.

DNA of the CDR3: TGTGCCAGCAGAGGCAATGAAGCTTTCTTT. Translated, it gives CASRGNEAFF. This rearrangement joins TRBV28 to TRBJ1-1, with no clear D. Germline-derived CDR1 and CDR2 are MDHEN and SYDVKM. The CDR3 consists of 10 residues. With 6 bases removed from V and 7 bases from J, the gap between germline ends came to 6 bases.

Many counts were recorded for this clonotype. CDR3 DNA sequence: TGTGCCAGCAGCGCGCGGGACAGGGGAGCAGATACGCAGTATTTT. It is translated as CASSARDRGADTQYF. This sequence joins TRBV7-2 and TRBJ2-3; 10 bases match TRBD1. Germline CDR1 and CDR2: SGHTA and FQGNSA. CDR3 size: 15 residues. Trimming took 5 bases from V and 4 from J; bases not matched to a gene: 6.

Details on this clonotype: A much larger clone differs from this one at a single base, so this may be a read error. The chain couples TRBV7-9 to TRBJ1-6, with D uncertain. Germline loops: CDR1 SEHNR, CDR2 FQNEAQ (reference sequence). The CDR3 is 14 amino acids. CDR3 amino acids: CASNLANYNSPLHF. The DNA for the CDR3 is TGTGCCAGCAACTTAGCGAACTATAATTCACCCCTCCACTTT.